This T cell receptor (beta chain) was recovered during a study of shared T cell receptors in the human thymus. J gave up 2 bases and V 3 bases, and 4 bases lay outside the gene matches. The CDR3 is made up of 16 amino acids. Germline CDR1 reads SGDLS; CDR2 reads YYNGEE. Method: immunoSEQ multiplex PCR; TCRdb's copy keeps in-frame clones and lacks some. The table has about 660,000 clones, roughly 88% seen once. The same data also went into a second study, on human thymus T cells. This second study notes: The donors were infants in Finland with congenital heart defects, otherwise immunologically healthy. Obtained as resections during corrective heart surgery, the thymus tissue was then studied. The authors found apparently biased V and J gene usage in thymic and blood repertoires.

Material for sequencing was thymocytes. The chain carries TRBV9 and TRBJ2-7; TRBD2 matches 14 bases. The TCR originated in a boy in the first two years of life with a congenital heart defect. The CDR3: CASSAGTSGSPYEQYF. The CDR3 bases are TGTGCCAGCAGCGCAGGGACTAGCGGGAGCCCCTACGAGCAGTACTTC.